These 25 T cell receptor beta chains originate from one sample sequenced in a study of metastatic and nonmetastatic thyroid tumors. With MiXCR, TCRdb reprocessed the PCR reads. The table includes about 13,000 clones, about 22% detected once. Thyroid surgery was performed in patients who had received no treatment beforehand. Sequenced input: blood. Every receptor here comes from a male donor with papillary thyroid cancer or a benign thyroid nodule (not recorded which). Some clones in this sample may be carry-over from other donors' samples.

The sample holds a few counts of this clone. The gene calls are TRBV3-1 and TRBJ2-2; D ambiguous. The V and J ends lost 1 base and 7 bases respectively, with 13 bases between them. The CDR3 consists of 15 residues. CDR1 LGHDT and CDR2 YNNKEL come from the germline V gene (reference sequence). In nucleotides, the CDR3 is TGTGCCAGCAGCCAAGTAGGTCGAAGAGGCGGGGAGCTGTTTTTT. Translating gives CASSQVGRRGGELFF.

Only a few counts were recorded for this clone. CDR3 nucleotides: TGTGCCAGCAGTTTACAGGGGGCGGGCGGGGAGCTGTTTTTT. Residues: CASSLQGAGGELFF. The chain carries TRBV27 and TRBJ2-2, with 8 nucleotides matching TRBD1. This CDR3 has 14 residues. V gave up 2 bases and J gave up 7 bases; unmatched junction bases: 3. Per germline, CDR1 MNHEY and CDR2 SMNVEV (reference sequence).

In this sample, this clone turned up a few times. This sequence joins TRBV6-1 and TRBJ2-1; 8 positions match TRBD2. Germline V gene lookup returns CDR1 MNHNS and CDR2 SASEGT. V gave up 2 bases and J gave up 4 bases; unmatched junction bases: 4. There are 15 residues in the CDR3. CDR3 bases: TGTGCCAGCAGTGAAAACGGGGGGGAGTACAATGAGCAGTTCTTC. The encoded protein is CASSENGGEYNEQFF.

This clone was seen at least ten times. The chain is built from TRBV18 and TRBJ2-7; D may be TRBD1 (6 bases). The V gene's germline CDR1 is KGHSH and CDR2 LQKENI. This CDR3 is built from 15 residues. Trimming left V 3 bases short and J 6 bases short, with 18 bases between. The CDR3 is CASSPGAGAKSEQYF. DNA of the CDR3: TGTGCCAGCTCACCTGGGGCAGGGGCGAAGAGCGAGCAGTACTTC.

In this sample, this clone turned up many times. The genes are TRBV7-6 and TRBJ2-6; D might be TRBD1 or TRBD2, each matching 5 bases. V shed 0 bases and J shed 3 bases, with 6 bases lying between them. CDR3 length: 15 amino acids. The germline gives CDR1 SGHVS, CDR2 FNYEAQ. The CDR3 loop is CASSLAGVGANVLTF. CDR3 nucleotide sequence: TGTGCCAGCAGCTTAGCGGGGGTTGGGGCCAACGTCCTGACTTTC.

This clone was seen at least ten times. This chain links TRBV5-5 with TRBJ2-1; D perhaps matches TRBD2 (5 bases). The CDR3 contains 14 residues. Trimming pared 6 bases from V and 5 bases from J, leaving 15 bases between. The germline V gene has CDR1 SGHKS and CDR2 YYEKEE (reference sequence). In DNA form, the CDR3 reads TGTGCCAGCATCAAAGAGGGTGGGAACAATGAGCAGTTCTTC. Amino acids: CASIKEGGNNEQFF.

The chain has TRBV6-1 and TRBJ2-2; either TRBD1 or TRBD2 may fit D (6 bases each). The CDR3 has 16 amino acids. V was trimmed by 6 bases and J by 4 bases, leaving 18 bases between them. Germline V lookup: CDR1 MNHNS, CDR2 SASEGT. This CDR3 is CASSAFGGRTTGELFF. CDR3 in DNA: TGTGCCAGCAGCGCCTTTGGGGGGCGTACCACCGGGGAGCTGTTTTTT.

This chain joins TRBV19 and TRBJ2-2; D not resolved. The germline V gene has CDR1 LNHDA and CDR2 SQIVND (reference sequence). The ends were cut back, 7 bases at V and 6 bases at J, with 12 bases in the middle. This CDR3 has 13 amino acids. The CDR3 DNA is TGTGCCAGTAAGCCAAGTATCTCCGGGGAGCTGTTTTTT. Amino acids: CASKPSISGELFF.

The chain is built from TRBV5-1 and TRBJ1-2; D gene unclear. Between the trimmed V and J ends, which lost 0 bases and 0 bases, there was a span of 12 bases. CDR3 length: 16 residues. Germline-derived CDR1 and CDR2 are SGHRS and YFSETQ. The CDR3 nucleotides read TGCGCCAGCAGCTTGGACGGACCAATCTCTAACTATGGCTACACCTTC. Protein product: CASSLDGPISNYGYTF.

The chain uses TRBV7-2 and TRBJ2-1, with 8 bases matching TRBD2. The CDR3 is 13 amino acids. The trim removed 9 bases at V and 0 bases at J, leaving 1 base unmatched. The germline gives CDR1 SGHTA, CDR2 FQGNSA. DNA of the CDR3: TGTGCCAGTAGCGGGGACTCCTACAATGAGCAGTTCTTC. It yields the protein CASSGDSYNEQFF.

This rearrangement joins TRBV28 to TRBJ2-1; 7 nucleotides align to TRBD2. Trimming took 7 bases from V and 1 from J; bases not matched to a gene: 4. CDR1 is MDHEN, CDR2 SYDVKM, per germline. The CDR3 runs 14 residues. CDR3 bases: TGTGCCAGCAAGGTAGCGGGTTCCTACAATGAGCAGTTCTTC. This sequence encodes CASKVAGSYNEQFF.

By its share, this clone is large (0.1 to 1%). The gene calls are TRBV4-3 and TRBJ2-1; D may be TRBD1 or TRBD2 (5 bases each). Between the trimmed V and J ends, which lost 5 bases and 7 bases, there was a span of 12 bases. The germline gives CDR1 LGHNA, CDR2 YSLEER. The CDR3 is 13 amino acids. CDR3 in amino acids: CASSGGGRNEQFF. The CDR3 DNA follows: TGCGCCAGCAGCGGGGGTGGACGGAATGAGCAGTTCTTC.

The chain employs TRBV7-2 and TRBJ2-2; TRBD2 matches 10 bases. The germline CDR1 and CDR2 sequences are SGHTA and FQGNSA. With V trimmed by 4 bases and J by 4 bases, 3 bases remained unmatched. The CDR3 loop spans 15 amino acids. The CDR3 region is CASSSSGRSTGELFF. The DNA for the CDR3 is TGTGCCAGCAGCTCTAGCGGGAGATCCACCGGGGAGCTGTTTTTT.

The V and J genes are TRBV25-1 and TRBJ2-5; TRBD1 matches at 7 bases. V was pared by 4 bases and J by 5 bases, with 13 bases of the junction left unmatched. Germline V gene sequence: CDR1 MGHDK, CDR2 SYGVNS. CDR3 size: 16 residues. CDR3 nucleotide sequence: TGTGCCAGCAGTGGGATGACAGGGTACCAGGGGGAGACCCAGTACTTC. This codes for CASSGMTGYQGETQYF.

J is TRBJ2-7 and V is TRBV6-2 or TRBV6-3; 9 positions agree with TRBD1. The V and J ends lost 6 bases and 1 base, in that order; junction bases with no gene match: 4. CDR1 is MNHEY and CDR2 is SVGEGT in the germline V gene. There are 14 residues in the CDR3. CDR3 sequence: CASSRGQGSYEQYF. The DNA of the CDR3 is TGTGCCAGCAGCCGGGGACAGGGTTCCTACGAGCAGTACTTC.

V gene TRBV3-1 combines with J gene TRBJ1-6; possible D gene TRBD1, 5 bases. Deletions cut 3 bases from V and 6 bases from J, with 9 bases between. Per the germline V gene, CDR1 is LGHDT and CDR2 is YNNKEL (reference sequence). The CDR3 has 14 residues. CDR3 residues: CASSQGVANSPLHF. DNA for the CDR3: TGTGCCAGCAGCCAGGGGGTCGCTAATTCACCCCTCCACTTT.

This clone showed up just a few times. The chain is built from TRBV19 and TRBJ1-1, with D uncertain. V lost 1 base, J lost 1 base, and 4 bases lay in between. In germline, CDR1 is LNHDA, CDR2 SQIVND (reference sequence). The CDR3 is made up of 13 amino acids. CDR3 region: CASSIGQNTEAFF. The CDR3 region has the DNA TGTGCCAGTAGTATAGGACAGAACACTGAAGCTTTCTTT.

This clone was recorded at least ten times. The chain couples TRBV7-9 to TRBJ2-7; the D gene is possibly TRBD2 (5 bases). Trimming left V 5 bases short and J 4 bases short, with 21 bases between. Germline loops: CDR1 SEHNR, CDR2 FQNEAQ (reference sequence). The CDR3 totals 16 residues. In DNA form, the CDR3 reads TGTGCCAGCAGCCTTACTAGAGCTAACATGGGGTACGAGCAGTACTTC. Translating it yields CASSLTRANMGYEQYF.

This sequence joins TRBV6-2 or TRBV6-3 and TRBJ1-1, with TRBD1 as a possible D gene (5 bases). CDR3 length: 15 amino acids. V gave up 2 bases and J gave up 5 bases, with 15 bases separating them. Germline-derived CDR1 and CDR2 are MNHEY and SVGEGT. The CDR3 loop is CASSYRGRDGTEAFF. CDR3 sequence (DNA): TGTGCCAGCAGTTACCGGGGCAGGGATGGTACTGAAGCTTTCTTT.

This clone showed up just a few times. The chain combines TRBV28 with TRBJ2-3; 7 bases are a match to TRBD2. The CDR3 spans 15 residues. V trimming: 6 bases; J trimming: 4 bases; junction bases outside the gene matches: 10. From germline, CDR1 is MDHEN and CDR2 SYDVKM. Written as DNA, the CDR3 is TGTGCCAGCAGCCAATCGGGGGAGGGAGCAGATACGCAGTATTTT. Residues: CASSQSGEGADTQYF.

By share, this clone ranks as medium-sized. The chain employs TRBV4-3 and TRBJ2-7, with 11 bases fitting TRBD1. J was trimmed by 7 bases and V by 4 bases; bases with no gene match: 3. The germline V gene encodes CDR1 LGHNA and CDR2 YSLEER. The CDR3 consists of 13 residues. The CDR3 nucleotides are TGCGCCAGCAGCCCGGGACAGGGGGTGGAGCAGTACTTC. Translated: CASSPGQGVEQYF.

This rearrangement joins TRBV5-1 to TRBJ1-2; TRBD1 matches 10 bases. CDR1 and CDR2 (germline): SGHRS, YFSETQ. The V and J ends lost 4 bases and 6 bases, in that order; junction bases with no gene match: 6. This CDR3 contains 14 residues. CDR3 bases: TGCGCCAGCAGCCGAGGTGGACAGGGGGATGGCTACACCTTC. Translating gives CASSRGGQGDGYTF.

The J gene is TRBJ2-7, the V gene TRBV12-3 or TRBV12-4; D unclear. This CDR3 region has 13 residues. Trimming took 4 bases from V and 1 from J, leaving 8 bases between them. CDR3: CASSWALSYEQYF. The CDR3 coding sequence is TGTGCCAGCAGTTGGGCCTTATCCTACGAGCAGTACTTC.

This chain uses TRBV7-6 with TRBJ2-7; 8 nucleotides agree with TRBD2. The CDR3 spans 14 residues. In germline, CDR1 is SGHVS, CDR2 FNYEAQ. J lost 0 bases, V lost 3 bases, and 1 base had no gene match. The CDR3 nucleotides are TGTGCCAGCAGCTTCGGGGGGGACTCCTACGAGCAGTACTTC. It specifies CASSFGGDSYEQYF.

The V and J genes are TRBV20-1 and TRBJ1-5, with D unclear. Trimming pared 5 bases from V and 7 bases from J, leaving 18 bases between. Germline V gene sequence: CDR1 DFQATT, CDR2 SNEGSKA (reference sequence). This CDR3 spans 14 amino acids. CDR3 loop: CSALDGLFYQPQHF. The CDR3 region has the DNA TGCAGTGCTCTTGACGGGTTATTCTACCAGCCCCAGCATTTT.